The sequence of this TCR beta chain was determined in a study of early T cells in non-severe SARS-CoV-2 infection. Overall study context: With bulk RNA from unsorted whole blood as input, sequencing yielded unpaired chains.

Ten or more counts support this clonotype. What it recognizes is unknown. Separate cDNA molecules each had unique molecular identifiers attached to them. TCRdb passed the 5' RACE reads through MiXCR, listing each CDR3 protein once. The table lists roughly 17,000 distinct CDR3 sequences, about 6% of them singletons. Study-wide results and caveats: The study's VDJdb matching favored anti-spike CD8 responses and missed private and CD4 specificities.

The CDR3 extends over 12 amino acids. From germline, CDR1 is SEHNR and CDR2 FQNEAQ (reference sequence). Trimming shortened V by 1 base and J by 6 bases, and 6 bases separated the two germline ends. Sequences were derived from whole blood, sampled at baseline. The sequence came from an adult who was a healthcare worker with PCR-confirmed SARS-CoV-2 infection or an uninfected control (not recorded which). V and J are TRBV7-9 and TRBJ1-2; D remains unclear. The CDR3 nucleotides are TGTGCCAGCAGCTTAGGGTGGGATGGCTACACCTTC. Its translation: CASSLGWDGYTF.